This T cell receptor beta chain was identified during a study of glioma-infiltrating T cells. In this sample, this clonotype turned up many times. The antigen is undetermined. The CDR3 runs 17 residues. CDR1 and CDR2 (germline): SGHTA, FQGNSA. Between the trimmed V and J ends, which lost 4 bases and 3 bases, there was a span of 20 bases. The iRepertoire nested amplicon-rescue multiplex PCR amplified TCR alpha and beta CDR3s from RNA. Tissue mRNA or PBMC total RNA, roughly 100-400 ng, went into one-step reverse transcription and amplification. MiXCR, applied by TCRdb to the multiplex PCR reads, yields one record per CDR3 protein. This repertoire shows 150,000 to 200,000 distinct CDR3 sequences, more than 25% found once; its top ten account for 20%. Findings of the study overall: Very few CDR3 sequences were shared between tissue and blood. Tissue-blood divergence was below expectation in non-neoplastic patients, above in gliomas.

This rearrangement joins TRBV7-2 to TRBJ2-3; possibly TRBD2 for D (5 bases). Sequencing was done on a sample of glioma tissue, nonneoplastic brain tissue, or PBMCs (not recorded which). The clonotype was recovered from a human donor with low-grade glioma or glioblastoma, undergoing nonglioma brain surgery, or in good health (not recorded which). CDR3 nucleotides: TGTGCCAGCAGCTCCCGCCTTACGGGATCTCGGACAGATACGCAGTATTTT. Translated: CASSSRLTGSRTDTQYF.